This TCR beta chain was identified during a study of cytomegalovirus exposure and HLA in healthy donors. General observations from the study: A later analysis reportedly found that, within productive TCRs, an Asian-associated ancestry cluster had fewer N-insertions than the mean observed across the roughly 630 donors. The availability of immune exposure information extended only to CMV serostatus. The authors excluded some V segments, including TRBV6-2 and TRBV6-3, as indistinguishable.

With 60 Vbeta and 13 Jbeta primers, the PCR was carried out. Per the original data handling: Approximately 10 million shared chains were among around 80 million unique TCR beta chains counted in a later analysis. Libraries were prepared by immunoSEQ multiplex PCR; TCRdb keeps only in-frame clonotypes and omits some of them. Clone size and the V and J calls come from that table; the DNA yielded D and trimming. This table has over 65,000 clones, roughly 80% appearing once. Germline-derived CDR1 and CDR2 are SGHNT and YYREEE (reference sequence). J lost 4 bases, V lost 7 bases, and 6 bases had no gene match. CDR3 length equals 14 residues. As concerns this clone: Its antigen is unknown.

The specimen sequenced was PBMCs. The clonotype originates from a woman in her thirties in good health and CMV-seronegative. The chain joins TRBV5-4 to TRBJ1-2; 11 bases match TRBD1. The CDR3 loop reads CASQPGTGGYGYTF. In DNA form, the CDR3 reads TGTGCCAGCCAACCCGGGACAGGGGGCTATGGCTACACCTTC. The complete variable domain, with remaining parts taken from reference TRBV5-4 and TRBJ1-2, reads ETGVTQSPTHLIKTRGQQVTLRCSSQSGHNTVSWYQQALGQGPQFIFQYYREEENGRGNFPPRFSGLQFPNYSSELNVNALELDDSALYLCASQPGTGGYGYTFGSGTRLTVV.